A selection of T cell receptor beta chains follows, all from one sample in a study of blood T cell repertoires in COVID-19. Profiling relied on immunoSEQ multiplex PCR, and the TCRdb table lists in-frame clones only, not all of them. The data show 130,000 or so clones, about 90% seen once. Sequenced input: peripheral blood. The receptors come from a man aged 50 to 59 with active COVID-19. Each CDR3 is given with its conserved first and last residue. The order of the fields is clone size, J gene, D gene, V gene, CDR3 DNA, CDR3 protein. The D gene is left open where the match is weak. Size tells how often a clone was seen (once, few, many) or the class of an expanded clone, and some rows leave it out.

-,TRBJ2-3,-,TRBV19,TGTGCCAGTAGTATTGGCTCAACCACAGATACGCAGTATTTT,CASSIGSTTDTQYF
-,TRBJ2-2,TRBD2,TRBV28,TGTGCCAGCAGTCCCCCGAAGGGAGGGGCCGGGGAGCTGTTTTTT,CASSPPKGGAGELFF
-,TRBJ2-1,-,TRBV7-2,TGTGCCAGCAGTCTGTCTTCTAGCTCCTACAATGAGCAGTTCTTC,CASSLSSSSYNEQFF
few,TRBJ2-3,TRBD1,TRBV6-4,TGTGCCAGCAGACTCGGGACAGGGCCCACAGATACGCAGTATTTT,CASRLGTGPTDTQYF
-,TRBJ2-3,-,TRBV7-2,TGTGCCAGCAGCTTAGATTCGAGGGGCACAGATACGCAGTATTTT,CASSLDSRGTDTQYF
-,TRBJ2-2,-,TRBV15,TGTGCCACCAGCACAGATGTAAAAAGCGCCGGGGAGCTGTTTTTT,CATSTDVKSAGELFF
-,TRBJ2-5,-,TRBV18,TGTGCCAGCTCACCCGTGCAAGAGACCCAGTACTTC,CASSPVQETQYF
-,TRBJ2-7,-,TRBV21-1,TGTGCCAGCAGCAAACAAGCACGGGACAGGCCCTACGAGCAGTACTTC,CASSKQARDRPYEQYF
-,TRBJ1-5,-,TRBV5-1,TGCGCCAGCAGCTTGGGCCAGGGAGGTCAGCCCCAGCATTTT,CASSLGQGGQPQHF
-,TRBJ1-1,-,TRBV11-3,TGTGCCAGCAGCTTAGGAGAGAACACTGAAGCTTTCTTT,CASSLGENTEAFF
-,TRBJ1-2,-,TRBV18,TGTGCCAGCTCACCACCGGGAGGGGCGGAGGGCTACACCTTC,CASSPPGGAEGYTF
-,TRBJ2-5,TRBD1,TRBV6-5,TGTGCCAGCAGGAACAGGGGCCAAGAGACCCAGTACTTC,CASRNRGQETQYF
-,TRBJ1-5,-,TRBV7-2,TGTGCCAGCAGTCCGGCTTACTATAGCAATCAGCCCCAGCATTTT,CASSPAYYSNQPQHF
-,TRBJ2-7,-,TRBV11-2,TGTGCCAGCAAGGGTCGGGACTACGAGCAGTACTTC,CASKGRDYEQYF
-,TRBJ1-4,-,TRBV2,TGTGCCAGCAGCTATGAGACAGGCCGGAATGAAAAACTGTTTTTT,CASSYETGRNEKLFF
-,TRBJ2-7,-,TRBV5-1,TGCGCCAGCAGCTTGGCACTAGACTACGAGCAGTACTTC,CASSLALDYEQYF
-,TRBJ2-3,-,TRBV5-5,TGTGCCAGCAGAGCCACGACAGAGGCATCCGATACGCAGTATTTT,CASRATTEASDTQYF